This T cell receptor beta chain is drawn from a study of identical twins. Study results and limitations: Excess sharing by twins proved weaker in beta out-of-frame sequences. A cross-sectional statistical analysis, not follow-up of the same donors, supported the conclusions.

TCRdb called the 5' RACE reads again in MiXCR, with one record for every CDR3 protein. The profile shows hundreds of thousands of distinct CDR3 sequences, about 8.9% of them singletons. A word on this clonotype: Its cognate antigen is unknown.

The data also belong to a second study, concerning yellow fever vaccine responses in identical twins.

Sequencing used memory (CD45RO+) T cells sorted from blood. The origin of this receptor is a woman aged 18 to 35 in good health.

CDR3 residues: CASSPGQGGGQPQHF. In nucleotides, the CDR3 is TGTGCCAGCTCACCCGGACAGGGGGGCGGACAGCCCCAGCATTTT. J is TRBJ1-5 and V is TRBV18; 10 nucleotides line up with TRBD1. In germline, CDR1 is KGHSH, CDR2 LQKENI. The J segment lost 7 bases and the V segment lost 3 bases, leaving 6 bases of the junction unmatched. This CDR3 has 15 residues.